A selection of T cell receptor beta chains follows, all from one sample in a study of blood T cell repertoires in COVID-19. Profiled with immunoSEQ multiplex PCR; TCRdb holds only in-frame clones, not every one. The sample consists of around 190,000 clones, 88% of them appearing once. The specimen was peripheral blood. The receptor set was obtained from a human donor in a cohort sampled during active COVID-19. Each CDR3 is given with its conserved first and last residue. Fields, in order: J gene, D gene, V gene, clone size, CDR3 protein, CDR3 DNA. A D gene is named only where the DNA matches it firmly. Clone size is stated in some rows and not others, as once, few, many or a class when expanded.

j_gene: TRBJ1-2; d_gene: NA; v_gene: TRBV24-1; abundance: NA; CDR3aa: CATSDLPPLQGGYTF; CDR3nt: TGTGCCACCAGTGATTTGCCGCCCCTCCAGGGAGGCTACACCTTC
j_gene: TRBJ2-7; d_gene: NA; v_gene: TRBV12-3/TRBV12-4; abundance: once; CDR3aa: CASSHQSHEQYF; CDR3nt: TGTGCCAGCAGTCACCAAAGCCACGAGCAGTACTTC
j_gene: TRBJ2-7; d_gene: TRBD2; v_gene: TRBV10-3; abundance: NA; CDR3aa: CAISGGLGSSGNTYEQYF; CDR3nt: TGTGCCATCAGTGGGGGGCTAGGGTCTAGCGGGAATACCTACGAGCAGTACTTC
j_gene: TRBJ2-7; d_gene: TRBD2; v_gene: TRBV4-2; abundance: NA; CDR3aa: CASSWPQGLAGEPLSYEQYF; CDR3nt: TGTGCCAGCTCTTGGCCCCAGGGGCTAGCGGGAGAGCCCCTCTCCTACGAGCAGTACTTC
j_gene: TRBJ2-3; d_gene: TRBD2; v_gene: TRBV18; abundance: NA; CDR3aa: CASSPPGSGGRTDTQYF; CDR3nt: TGTGCCAGCTCACCCCCGGGGAGCGGGGGCCGCACAGATACGCAGTATTTT
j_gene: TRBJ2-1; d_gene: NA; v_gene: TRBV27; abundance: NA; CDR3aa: CASSFRGSLDEQFF; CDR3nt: TGTGCCAGCAGTTTTCGGGGTAGCCTGGATGAGCAGTTCTTC
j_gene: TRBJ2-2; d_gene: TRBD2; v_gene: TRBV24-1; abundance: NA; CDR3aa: CATSDPGLGRPGELFF; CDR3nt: TGTGCCACCAGTGATCCGGGACTAGGGCGACCCGGGGAGCTGTTTTTT
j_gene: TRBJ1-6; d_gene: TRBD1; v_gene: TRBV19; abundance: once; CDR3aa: CASSDRENSPLHF; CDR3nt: TGTGCCAGTAGTGACAGGGAAAATTCACCCCTCCACTTT
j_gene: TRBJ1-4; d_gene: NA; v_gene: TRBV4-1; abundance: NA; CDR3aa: CASSPQPSGGTNEKLFF; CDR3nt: TGCGCCAGCAGCCCCCAACCCTCGGGAGGCACTAATGAAAAACTGTTTTTT
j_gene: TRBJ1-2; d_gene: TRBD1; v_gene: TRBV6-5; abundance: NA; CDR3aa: CASRTTGEPTYGYTF; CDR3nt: TGTGCCAGCAGGACCACAGGGGAGCCTACCTATGGCTACACCTTC
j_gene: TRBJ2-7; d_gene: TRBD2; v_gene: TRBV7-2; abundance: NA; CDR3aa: CASSRGGSSSYEQYF; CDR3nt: TGTGCCAGCAGCCGGGGGGGGTCCAGCTCCTACGAGCAGTACTTC
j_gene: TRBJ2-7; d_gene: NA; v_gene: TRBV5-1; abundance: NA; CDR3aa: CASSLDRNSYEQYF; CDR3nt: TGCGCCAGCAGCTTGGACAGGAACTCCTACGAGCAGTACTTC
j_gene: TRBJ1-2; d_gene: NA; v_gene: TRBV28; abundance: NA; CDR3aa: CASSYSLNYGYTF; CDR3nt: TGTGCCAGCAGCTATTCACTTAACTATGGCTACACCTTC
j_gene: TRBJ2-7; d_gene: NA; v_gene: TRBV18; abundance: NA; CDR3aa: CASSPQGPYEQYF; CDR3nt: TGTGCCAGCTCACCCCAGGGCCCCTACGAGCAGTACTTC
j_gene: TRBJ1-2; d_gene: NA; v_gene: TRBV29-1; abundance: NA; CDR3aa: CSVENGGRGGYTF; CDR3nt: TGCAGCGTTGAAAACGGGGGAAGAGGTGGCTACACCTTC
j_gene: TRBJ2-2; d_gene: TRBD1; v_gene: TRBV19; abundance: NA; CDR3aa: CASSTRQGAITGELFF; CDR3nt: TGTGCCAGTAGTACCCGGCAGGGGGCTATCACCGGGGAGCTGTTTTTT
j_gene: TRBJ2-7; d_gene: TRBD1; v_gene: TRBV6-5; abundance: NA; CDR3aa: CASSYSSDRSYEQYF; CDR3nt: TGTGCCAGCAGTTACTCTTCGGACAGGTCCTACGAGCAGTACTTC
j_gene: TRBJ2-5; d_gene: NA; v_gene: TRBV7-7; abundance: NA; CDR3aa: CASSFGAREETQYF; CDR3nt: TGTGCTAGCAGCTTTGGGGCCAGGGAAGAGACCCAGTACTTC
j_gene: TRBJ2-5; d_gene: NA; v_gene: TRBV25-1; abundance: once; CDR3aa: CASSVGSDF; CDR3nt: TGTGCCTCTAGTGTGGGTTCAGACTTC
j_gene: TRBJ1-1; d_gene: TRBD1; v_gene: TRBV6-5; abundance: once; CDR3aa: CASSYSPGGITEAFF; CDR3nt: TGTGCCAGCAGTTACTCTCCAGGGGGGATAACTGAAGCTTTCTTT
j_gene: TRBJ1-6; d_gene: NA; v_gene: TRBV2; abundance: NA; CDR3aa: CASSKGPSYNSPLHF; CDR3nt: TGTGCCAGCAGTAAGGGGCCGTCCTATAATTCACCCCTCCACTTT
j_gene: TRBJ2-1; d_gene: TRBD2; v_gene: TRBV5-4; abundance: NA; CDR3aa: CATRRASGSEQFF; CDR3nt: TGTGCCACCAGACGGGCTAGCGGTTCCGAGCAGTTCTTC
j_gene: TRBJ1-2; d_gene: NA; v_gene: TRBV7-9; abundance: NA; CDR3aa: CASSSPTGITKGYTF; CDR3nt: TGTGCCAGCAGCTCTCCTACAGGGATAACGAAAGGCTACACCTTC
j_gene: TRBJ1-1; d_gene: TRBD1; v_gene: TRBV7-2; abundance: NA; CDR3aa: CASRPTWTGGGTEAFF; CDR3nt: TGTGCCAGCAGACCAACCTGGACAGGGGGGGGGACTGAAGCTTTCTTT